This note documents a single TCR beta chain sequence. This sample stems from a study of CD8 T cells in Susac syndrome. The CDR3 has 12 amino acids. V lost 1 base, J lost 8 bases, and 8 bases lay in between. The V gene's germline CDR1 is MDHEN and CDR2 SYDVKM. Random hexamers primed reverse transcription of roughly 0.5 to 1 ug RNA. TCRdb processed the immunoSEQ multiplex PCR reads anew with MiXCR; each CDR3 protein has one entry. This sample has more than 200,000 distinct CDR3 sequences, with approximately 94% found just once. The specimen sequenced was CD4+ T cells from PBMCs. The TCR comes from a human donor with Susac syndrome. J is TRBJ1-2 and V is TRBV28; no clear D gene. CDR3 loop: CASSLLGSGYTF. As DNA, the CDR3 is TGTGCCAGCAGTTTATTAGGGTCGGGCTACACCTTC.